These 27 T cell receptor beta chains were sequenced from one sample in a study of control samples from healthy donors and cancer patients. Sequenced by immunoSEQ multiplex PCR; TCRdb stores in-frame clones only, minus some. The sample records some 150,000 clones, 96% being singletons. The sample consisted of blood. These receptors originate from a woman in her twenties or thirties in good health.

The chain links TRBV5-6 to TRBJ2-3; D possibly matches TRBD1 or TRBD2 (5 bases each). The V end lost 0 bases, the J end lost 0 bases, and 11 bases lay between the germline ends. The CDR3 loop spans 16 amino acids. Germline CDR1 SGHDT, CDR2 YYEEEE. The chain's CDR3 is CASSLAGDHSTDTQYF. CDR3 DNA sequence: TGTGCCAGCAGCTTGGCTGGGGACCACAGCACAGATACGCAGTATTTT.

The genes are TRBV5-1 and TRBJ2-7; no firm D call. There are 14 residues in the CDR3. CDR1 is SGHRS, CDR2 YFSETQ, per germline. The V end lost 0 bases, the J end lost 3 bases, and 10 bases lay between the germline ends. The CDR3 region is CASSLAARSYEQYF. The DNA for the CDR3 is TGCGCCAGCAGCTTGGCCGCTAGGAGCTACGAGCAGTACTTC.

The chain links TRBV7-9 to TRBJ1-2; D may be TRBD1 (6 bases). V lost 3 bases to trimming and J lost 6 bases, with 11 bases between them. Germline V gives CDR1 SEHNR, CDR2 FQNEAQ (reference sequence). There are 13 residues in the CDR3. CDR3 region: CASSFEGGNGYTF. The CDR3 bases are TGTGCCAGCAGCTTCGAGGGGGGTAATGGCTACACCTTC.

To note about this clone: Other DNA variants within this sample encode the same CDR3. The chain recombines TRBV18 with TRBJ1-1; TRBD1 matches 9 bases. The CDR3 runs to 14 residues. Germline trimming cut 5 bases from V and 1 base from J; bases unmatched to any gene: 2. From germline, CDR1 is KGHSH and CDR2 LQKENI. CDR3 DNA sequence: TGTGCCAGCTCAGCGGGACAGGGGAACACTGAAGCTTTCTTT. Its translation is CASSAGQGNTEAFF.

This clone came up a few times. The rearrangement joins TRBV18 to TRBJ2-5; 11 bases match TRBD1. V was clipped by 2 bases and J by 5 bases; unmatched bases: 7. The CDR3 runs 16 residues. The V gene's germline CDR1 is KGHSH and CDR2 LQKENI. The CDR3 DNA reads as TGTGCCAGCTCACCAAGGACAGGGGGCGCCGGGGAGACCCAGTACTTC. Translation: CASSPRTGGAGETQYF.

CDR3 sequence reads: CATRQPNEQFF. The CDR3 nucleotides are TGTGCGACACGACAGCCCAATGAGCAGTTCTTC. V is TRBV28 and J is TRBJ2-1; possible D gene TRBD1, 5 bases. The germline V gene encodes CDR1 MDHEN and CDR2 SYDVKM. CDR3 length: 11 amino acids. Full variable domain (remainder filled in from reference TRBV28 and TRBJ2-1): DVKVTQSSRYLVKRTGEKVFLECVQDMDHENMFWYRQDPGLGLRLIYFSYDVKMKEKGDIPEGYSVSREKKERFSLILESASTNQTSMYLCATRQPNEQFFGPGTRLTVL.

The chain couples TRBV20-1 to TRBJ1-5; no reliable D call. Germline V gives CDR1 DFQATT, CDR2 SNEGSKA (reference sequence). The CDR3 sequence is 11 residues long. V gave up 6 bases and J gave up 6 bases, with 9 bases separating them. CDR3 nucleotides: TGCAGTGCCGCCTCAGGTCAGCCCCAGCATTTT. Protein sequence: CSAASGQPQHF.

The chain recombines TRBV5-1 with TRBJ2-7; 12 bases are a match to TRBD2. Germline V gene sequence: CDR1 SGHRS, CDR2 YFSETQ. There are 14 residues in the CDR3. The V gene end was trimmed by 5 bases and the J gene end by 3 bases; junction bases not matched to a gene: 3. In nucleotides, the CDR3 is TGCGCCAGCAGACTAGCGGGGGGAGTCTACGAGCAGTACTTC. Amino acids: CASRLAGGVYEQYF.

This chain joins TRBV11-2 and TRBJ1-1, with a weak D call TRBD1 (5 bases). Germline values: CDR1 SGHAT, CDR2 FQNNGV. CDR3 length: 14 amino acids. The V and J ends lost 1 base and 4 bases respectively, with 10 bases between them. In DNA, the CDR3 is TGTGCCAGCAGCTTAGGCAGGGTTGTCACTGAAGCTTTCTTT. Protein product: CASSLGRVVTEAFF.

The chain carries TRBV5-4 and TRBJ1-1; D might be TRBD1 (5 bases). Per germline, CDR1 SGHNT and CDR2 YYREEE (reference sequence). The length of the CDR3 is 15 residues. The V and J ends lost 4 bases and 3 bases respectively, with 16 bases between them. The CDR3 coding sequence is TGTGCCAGCAGCCGAGTCGCAGGGCGGGACACTGAAGCTTTCTTT. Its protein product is CASSRVAGRDTEAFF. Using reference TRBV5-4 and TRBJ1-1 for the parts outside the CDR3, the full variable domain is ETGVTQSPTHLIKTRGQQVTLRCSSQSGHNTVSWYQQALGQGPQFIFQYYREEENGRGNFPPRFSGLQFPNYSSELNVNALELDDSALYLCASSRVAGRDTEAFFGQGTRLTVV.

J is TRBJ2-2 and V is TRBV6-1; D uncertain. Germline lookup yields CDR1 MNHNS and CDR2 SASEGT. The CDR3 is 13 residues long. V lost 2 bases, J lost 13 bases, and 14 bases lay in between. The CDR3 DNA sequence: TGTGCCAGCAGTGAACGTCACCCAGAATGGCTGTTTTTT. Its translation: CASSERHPEWLFF.

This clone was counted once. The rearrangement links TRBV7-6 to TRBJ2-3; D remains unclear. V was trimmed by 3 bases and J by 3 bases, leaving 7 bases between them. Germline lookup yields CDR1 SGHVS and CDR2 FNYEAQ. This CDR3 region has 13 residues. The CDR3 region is CASSFSPTDTQYF. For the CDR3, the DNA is TGTGCCAGCAGCTTTTCCCCGACAGATACGCAGTATTTT.

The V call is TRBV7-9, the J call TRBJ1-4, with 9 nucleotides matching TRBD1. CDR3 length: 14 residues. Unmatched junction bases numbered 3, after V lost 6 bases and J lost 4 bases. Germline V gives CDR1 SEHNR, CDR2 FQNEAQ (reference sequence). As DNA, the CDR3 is TGTGCCAGCAGATTGACAGGGGGTAATGAAAAACTGTTTTTT. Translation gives CASRLTGGNEKLFF.

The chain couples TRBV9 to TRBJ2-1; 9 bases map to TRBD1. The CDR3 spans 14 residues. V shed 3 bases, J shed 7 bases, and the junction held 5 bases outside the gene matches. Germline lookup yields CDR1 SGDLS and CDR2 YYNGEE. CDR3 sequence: CASSGGTGRNEQFF. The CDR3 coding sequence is TGTGCCAGCAGCGGCGGGACAGGGCGGAATGAGCAGTTCTTC.

The CDR3 loop is CASSYWFKSGKGNEKLFF. The DNA for the CDR3 is TGTGCCAGCAGTTACTGGTTCAAGAGCGGGAAGGGGAATGAAAAACTGTTTTTT. The V and J genes are TRBV6-2 or TRBV6-3 and TRBJ1-4; tentatively, D is TRBD1 (5 bases). This CDR3 contains 18 residues. Trimming took 1 base from V and 5 from J, leaving 20 bases between them. Germline assignment: CDR1 MNHEY and CDR2 SVGEGT.

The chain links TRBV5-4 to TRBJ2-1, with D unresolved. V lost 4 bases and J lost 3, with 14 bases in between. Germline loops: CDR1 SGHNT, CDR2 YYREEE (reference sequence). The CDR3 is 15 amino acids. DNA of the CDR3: TGTGCCAGCAGCCCTTTGGGCCCCGTCTACAATGAGCAGTTCTTC. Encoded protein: CASSPLGPVYNEQFF. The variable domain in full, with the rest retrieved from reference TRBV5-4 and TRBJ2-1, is ETGVTQSPTHLIKTRGQQVTLRCSSQSGHNTVSWYQQALGQGPQFIFQYYREEENGRGNFPPRFSGLQFPNYSSELNVNALELDDSALYLCASSPLGPVYNEQFFGPGTRLTVL.

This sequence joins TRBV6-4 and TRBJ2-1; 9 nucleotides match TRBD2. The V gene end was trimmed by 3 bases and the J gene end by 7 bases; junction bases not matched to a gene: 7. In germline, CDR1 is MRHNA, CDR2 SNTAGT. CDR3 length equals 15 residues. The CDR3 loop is CASSERASGKNEQFF. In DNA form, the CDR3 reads TGTGCCAGCAGTGAAAGGGCTAGCGGGAAGAATGAGCAGTTCTTC.

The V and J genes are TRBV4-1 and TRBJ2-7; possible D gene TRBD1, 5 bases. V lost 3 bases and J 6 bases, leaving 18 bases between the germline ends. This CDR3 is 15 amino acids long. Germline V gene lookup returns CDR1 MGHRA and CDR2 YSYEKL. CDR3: CASSQDQGPGLEQYF. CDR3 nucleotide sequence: TGCGCCAGCAGCCAGGACCAGGGCCCCGGGCTCGAGCAGTACTTC.

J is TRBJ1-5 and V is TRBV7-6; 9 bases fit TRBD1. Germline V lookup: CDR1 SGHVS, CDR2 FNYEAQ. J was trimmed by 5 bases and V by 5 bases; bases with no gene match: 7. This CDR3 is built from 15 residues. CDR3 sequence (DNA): TGTGCCAGCAGCCCTGGACAGGGGCAAGATCAGCCCCAGCATTTT. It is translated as CASSPGQGQDQPQHF. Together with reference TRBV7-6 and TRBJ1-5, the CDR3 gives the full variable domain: GAGVSQSPRYKVTKRGQDVALRCDPISGHVSLYWYRQALGQGPEFLTYFNYEAQQDKSGLPNDRFSAERPEGSISTLTIQRTEQRDSAMYRCASSPGQGQDQPQHFGDGTRLSIL.

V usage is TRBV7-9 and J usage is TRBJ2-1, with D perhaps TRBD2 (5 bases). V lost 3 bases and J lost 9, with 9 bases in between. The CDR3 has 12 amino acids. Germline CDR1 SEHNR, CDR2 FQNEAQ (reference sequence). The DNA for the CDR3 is TGTGCCAGCAGCTTCCTAGCAGTTGAGCAGTTCTTC. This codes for CASSFLAVEQFF.

CDR3 sequence (DNA): TGCGCCAGCAGTGAAAGGGACAGCCTATACTACGAGCAGTACTTC. Its translation: CASSERDSLYYEQYF. The V and J genes are TRBV4-1 and TRBJ2-7; 7 bases agree with TRBD1. The CDR3 has 15 amino acids. Per the germline V gene, CDR1 is MGHRA and CDR2 is YSYEKL. The J segment lost 3 bases and the V segment lost 6 bases, leaving 11 bases of the junction unmatched.

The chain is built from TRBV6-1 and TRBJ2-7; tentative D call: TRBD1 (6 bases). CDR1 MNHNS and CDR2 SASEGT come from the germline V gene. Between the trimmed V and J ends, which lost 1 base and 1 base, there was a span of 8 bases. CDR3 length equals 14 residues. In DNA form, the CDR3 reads TGTGCCAGCAGTGAAGACAGGGCGTCCTACGAGCAGTACTTC. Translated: CASSEDRASYEQYF.

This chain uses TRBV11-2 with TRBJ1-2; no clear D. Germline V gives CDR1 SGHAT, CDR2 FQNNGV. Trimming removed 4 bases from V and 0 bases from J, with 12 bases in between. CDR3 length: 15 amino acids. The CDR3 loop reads CASSSLRMPNYGYTF. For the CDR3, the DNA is TGTGCCAGCAGCTCCCTTCGTATGCCTAACTATGGCTACACCTTC.

The CDR3 DNA sequence: TGTGCCAGCAGTTGGGGCGGAAGGTATGAGCAGTTCTTC. Translation: CASSWGGRYEQFF. V usage is TRBV27 and J usage is TRBJ2-1; possibly TRBD1 for D (5 bases). The ends were cut back, 4 bases at V and 8 bases at J, with 12 bases in the middle. The CDR3 extends over 13 amino acids. In germline, CDR1 is MNHEY, CDR2 SMNVEV (reference sequence).

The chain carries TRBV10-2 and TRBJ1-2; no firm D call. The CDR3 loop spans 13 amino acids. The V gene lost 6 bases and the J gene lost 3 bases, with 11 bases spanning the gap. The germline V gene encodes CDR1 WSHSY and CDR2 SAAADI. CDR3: CASSERGDYGYTF. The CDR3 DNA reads TGCGCCAGCAGCGAACGGGGAGACTATGGCTACACCTTC.

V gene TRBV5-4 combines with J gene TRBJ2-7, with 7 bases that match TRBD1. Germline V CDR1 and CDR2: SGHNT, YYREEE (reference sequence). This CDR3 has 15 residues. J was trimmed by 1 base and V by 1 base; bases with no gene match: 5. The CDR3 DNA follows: TGTGCCAGCAGCTTGTATCGCAGGGGGTCCTACGAGCAGTACTTC. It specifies CASSLYRRGSYEQYF.

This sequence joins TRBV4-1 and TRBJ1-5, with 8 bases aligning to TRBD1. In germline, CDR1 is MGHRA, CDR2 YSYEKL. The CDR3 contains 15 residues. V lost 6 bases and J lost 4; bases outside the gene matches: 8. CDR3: CASSYITGGNQPQHF. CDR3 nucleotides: TGCGCCAGCAGTTATATTACAGGGGGAAATCAGCCCCAGCATTTT.